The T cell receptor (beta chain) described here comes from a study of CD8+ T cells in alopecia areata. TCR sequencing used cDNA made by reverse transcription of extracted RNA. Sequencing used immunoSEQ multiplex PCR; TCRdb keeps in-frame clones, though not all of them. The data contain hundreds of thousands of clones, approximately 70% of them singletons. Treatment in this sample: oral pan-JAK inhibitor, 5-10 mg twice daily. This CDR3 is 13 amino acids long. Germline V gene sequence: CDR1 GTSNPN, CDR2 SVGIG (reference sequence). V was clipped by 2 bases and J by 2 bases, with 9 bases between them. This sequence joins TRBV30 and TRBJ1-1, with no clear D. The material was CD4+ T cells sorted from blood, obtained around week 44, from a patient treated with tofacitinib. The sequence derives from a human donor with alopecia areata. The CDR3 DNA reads TGTGCCTGGAGTTTGGACTCAAACACTGAAGCTTTCTTT. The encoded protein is CAWSLDSNTEAFF.